The entry below gives a single T cell receptor (beta chain) sequence along with its context. Its antigen is unidentified. TCRdb used MiXCR to reprocess the 5' RACE reads, holding one entry per CDR3 protein. The sample has 220,000 or so distinct CDR3 sequences, around 16% seen once. These data belong to a study of CD8 T cells in ankylosing spondylitis. General study findings and limits: There was a TCR beta motif, made of roughly eight highly homologous variants, that appeared characteristic of ankylosing spondylitis blood.

Material: blood, either unsorted or a sorted T cell fraction (not recorded which). The sequence was collected from a male donor with ankylosing spondylitis.

The CDR3 sequence is CASSLGPFREGIYEQYF. CDR3 DNA sequence: TGTGCCAGCAGCTTAGGGCCTTTCAGGGAAGGGATCTACGAGCAGTACTTC. V and J are TRBV7-2 and TRBJ2-7; possibly TRBD1 for D (5 bases). CDR1 is SGHTA and CDR2 is FQGNSA in the germline V gene. V gave up 1 base and J gave up 3 bases, with 19 bases separating them. CDR3 length: 17 amino acids.